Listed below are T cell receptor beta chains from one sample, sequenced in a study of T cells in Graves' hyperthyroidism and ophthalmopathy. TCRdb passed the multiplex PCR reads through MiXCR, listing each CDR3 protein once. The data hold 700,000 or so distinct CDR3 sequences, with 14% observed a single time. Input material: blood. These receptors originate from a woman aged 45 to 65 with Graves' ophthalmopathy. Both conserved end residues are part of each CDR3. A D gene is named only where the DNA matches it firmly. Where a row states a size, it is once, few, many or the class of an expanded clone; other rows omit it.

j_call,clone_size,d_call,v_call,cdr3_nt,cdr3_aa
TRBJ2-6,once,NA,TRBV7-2,TGTGCCAGCAGCTCAAGAGGTGGAGGGGCTGGGGCCAACGTCCTGACTTTC,CASSSRGGGAGANVLTF
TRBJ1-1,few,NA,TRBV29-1,TGCAGCGTCGAGCCCCTGGCAGGAGTTGAAGCTTTCTTT,CSVEPLAGVEAFF
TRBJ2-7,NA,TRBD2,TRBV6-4,TGTGCCAGACAACCGAATTCTAGCGGGAGTCCCACCGTCTACGAGCAGTACTTC,CARQPNSSGSPTVYEQYF
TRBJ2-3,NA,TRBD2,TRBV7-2,TGTGCCAGCAGCTTAGCGACTAGCGGGAGGGCCCAAGATACGCAGTATTTT,CASSLATSGRAQDTQYF
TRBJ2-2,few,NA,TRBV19,TGTGCCAGTAGTACCAGACCTTTGACGGGAGTCACCGGGGAGCTGTTTTTT,CASSTRPLTGVTGELFF
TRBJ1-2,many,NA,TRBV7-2,TGTGCCAGCAGCCCACGACAGAGACCTAACTATGGCTACACCTTC,CASSPRQRPNYGYTF
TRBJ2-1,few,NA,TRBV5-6,TGTGCCAGCAGCTCGGGACCTTACAATGAGCAGTCCTTC,CASSSGPYNEQSF
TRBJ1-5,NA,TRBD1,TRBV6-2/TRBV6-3,TGTGCCAGCAGTTATATGGCGGCAGGGGGATGGCGGGGCAATCAGCCCCAGCATTTT,CASSYMAAGGWRGNQPQHF
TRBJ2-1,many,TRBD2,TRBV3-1,TGTGCCAGCAGCCAAGAGTCTAGCGGAAACAATGAGCAGTTCTTC,CASSQESSGNNEQFF
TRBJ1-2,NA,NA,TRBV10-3,TGTGCCATCAGTGAAAACCTTCCGGGTACTAACTATGGCTACACCTTC,CAISENLPGTNYGYTF
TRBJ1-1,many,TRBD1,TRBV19,TGTGCCAGTAGCGACAGGGGAAACACTGAAGCTTTCTTT,CASSDRGNTEAFF
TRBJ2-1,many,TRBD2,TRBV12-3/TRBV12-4,TGTGCCAGCAGTTTAGAGGCTAGCGGGTCGTATGAGCAGTTCTTC,CASSLEASGSYEQFF
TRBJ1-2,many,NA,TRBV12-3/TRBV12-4,TGTGCCAGCAGTCCCGGGGCAGACTATGGCTACACCTTC,CASSPGADYGYTF
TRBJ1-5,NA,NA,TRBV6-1,TGTGCCAGCAGCCGGGGCCGGGAGCGCAATCAGCCCCAGCATTTT,CASSRGRERNQPQHF
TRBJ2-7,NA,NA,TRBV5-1,TGCGCCAGCAGCTTGGGGGGGGCGGGAGTTTACGAGCAGTACTTC,CASSLGGAGVYEQYF
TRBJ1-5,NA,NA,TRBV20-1,TGCAGTGCTAGGAGTACAGGGCCTCAGCTCCAGCATTTT,CSARSTGPQLQHF